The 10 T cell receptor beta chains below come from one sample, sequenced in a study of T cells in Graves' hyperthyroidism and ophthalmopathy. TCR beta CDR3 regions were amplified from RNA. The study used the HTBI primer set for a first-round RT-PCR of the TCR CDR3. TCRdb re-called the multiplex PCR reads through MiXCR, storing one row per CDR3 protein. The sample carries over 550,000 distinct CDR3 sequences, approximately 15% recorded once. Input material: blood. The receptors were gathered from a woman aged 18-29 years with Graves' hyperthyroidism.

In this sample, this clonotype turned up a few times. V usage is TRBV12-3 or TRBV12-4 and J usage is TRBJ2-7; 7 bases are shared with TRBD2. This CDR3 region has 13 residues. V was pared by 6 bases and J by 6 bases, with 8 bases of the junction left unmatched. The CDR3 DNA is TGTGCCAGCAGAGACCTGGAGCGGGGCGAGCAGTACTTC. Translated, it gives CASRDLERGEQYF.

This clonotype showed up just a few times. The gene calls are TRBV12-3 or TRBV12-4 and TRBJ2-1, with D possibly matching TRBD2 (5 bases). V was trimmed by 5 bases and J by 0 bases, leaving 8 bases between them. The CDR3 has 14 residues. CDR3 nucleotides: TGTGCCAGCAGTAGCGGAGGCTCCTACAATGAGCAGTTCTTC. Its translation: CASSSGGSYNEQFF.

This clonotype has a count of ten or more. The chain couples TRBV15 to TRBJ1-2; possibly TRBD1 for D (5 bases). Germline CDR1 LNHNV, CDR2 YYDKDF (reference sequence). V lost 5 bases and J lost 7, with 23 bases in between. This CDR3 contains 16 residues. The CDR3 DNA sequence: TGTGCCACCAGCCGATTACAAACCCCCAGGGATCGTGGCTACACCTTC. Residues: CATSRLQTPRDRGYTF.

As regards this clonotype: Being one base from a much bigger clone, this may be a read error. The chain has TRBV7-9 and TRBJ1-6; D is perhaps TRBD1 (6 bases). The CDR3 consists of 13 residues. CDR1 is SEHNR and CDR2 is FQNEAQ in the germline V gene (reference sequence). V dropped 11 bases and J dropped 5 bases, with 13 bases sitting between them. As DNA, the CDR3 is TGTGCCGAGGGCAGGGGCGATAATTCACCCCTCCACTTT. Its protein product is CAEGRGDNSPLHF.

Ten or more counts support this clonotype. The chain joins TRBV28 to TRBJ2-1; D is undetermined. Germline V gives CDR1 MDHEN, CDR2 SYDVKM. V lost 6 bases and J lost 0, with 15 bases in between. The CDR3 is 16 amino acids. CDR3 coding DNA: TGTGCCAGCAGCACCCCGGAATGGAGCTCCTACAATGAGCAGTTCTTC. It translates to CASSTPEWSSYNEQFF. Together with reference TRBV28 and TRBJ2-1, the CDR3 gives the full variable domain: DVKVTQSSRYLVKRTGEKVFLECVQDMDHENMFWYRQDPGLGLRLIYFSYDVKMKEKGDIPEGYSVSREKKERFSLILESASTNQTSMYLCASSTPEWSSYNEQFFGPGTRLTVL.

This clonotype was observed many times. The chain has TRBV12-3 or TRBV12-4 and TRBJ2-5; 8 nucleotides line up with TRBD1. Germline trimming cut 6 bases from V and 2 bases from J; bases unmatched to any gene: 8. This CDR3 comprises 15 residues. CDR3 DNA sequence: TGTGCCAGCAGCCGCTACCGGGACAGGCAAGAGACCCAGTACTTC. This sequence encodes CASSRYRDRQETQYF.

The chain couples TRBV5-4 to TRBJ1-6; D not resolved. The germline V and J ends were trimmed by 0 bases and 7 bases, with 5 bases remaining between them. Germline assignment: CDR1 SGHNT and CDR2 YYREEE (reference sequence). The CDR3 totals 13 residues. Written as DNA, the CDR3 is TGTGCCAGCAGCTTGGGGGCCAATTCACCCCTCCACTTT. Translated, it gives CASSLGANSPLHF.

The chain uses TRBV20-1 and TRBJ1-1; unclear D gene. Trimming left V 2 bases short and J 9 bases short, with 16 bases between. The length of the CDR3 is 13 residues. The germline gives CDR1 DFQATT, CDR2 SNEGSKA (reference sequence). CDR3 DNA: TGCAGTGCTAGATGGTTGGCCAGTGCGAAAGCTTTCTTT. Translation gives CSARWLASAKAFF.

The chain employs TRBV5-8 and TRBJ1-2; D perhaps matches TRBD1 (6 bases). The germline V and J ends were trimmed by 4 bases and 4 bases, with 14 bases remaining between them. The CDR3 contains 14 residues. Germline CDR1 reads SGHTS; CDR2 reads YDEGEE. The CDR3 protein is CASSLSQGIYGYTF. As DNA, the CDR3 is TGTGCCAGCAGCCTGAGCCAGGGGATCTATGGCTACACCTTC.

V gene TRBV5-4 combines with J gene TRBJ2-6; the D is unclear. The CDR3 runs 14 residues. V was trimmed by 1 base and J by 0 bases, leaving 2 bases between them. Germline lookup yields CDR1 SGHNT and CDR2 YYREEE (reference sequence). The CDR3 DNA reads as TGTGCCAGCAGCTTGATCTCTGGGGCCAACGTCCTGACTTTC. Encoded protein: CASSLISGANVLTF.